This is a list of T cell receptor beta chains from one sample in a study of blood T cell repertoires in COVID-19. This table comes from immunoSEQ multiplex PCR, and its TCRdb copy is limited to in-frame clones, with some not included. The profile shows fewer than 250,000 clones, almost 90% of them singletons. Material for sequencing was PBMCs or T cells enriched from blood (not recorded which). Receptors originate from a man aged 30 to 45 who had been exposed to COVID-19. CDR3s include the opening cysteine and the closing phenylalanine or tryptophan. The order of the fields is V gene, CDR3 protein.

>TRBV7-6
CASTLSSGGGAYNEQFF
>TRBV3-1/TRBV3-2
CASSQTAINYGYTF
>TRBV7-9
CASSLTSGGYPIVQETQYF
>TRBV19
CASSTQGSPLGYGYTF
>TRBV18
CASSPTSLNTGELFF
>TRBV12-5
CASGLGPRGGVYNEQFF
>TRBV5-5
CASSLVWETGTEAFF
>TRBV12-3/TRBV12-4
CASSLDSNQPQHF
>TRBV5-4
CASSGTSQETQYF
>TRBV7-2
CASSLERPGAGGNTIYF
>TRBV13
CASSLQEITGMNTEAFF
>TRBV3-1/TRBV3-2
CASSQENLAGGLYQETQYF
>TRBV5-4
CASSSPLAGGRNEQFF
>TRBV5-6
CASSVDRGSEQFF
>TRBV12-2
CASRLVRVFTYEQYF
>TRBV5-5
CASRVSDNYGYTF
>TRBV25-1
CASSEYNYLYNSPLHF
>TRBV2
CASLPRGGAGYEQYF
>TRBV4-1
CASSQPGQGVRSPLHF
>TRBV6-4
CASSRGAGSQETQYF
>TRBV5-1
CASSPGPLAGEGTDTQYF
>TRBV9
CASTTKDRGLRGYTF
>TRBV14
CASSQAQGPEQYF
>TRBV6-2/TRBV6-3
CASSYQKRGAHSNEQFF
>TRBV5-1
CASSSTGSAGELFF
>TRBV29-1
CSVRPAEGIGIREQFF
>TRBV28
CASSSPGLAGTGGEQFF
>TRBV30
CAWSSGTQGTF
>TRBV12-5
CASGLPYTPDTQYF
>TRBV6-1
CASSEAFGNIGFF
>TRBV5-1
CASSASGGSYEQYF
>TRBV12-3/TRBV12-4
CASSPTVTDTQYF
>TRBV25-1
CASSPQGLNGELFF
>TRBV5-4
CASSLGLAGGTGELFF
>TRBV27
CASRRTGATYEQYF
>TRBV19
CASRPPGLAGGKNIQYF
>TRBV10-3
CAISESPYGYTF
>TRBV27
CASSLSGWDRDSSSTDTQYF
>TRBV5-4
CASSLDGTRDNEQFF
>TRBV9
CASSATGGRNQPQHF
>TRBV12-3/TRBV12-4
CASNGSPSGYTF
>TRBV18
CASSPLDRESEAFF
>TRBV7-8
CASSPTGHSGNTIYF
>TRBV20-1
CSASIAANRGTIYF
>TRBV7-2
CASSPGTGGVSGYTF
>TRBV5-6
CASSLGATEAFF
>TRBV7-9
CASSSARLEQFF
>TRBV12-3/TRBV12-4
CASSPSSGNTIYF